These 14 T cell receptor beta chains share one sample of origin, sequenced in a study of T cell responses to AZD1222 COVID-19 vaccine. Clones were sequenced by immunoSEQ multiplex PCR, and TCRdb holds only the in-frame ones, with some missing. Among just over 65,000 clones, about 90% were seen once, and the ten largest hold approximately 15%. The input for sequencing was peripheral blood, taken on day 0 of AZD1222 vaccination. The receptors originated from an adult in good health.

The rearrangement joins TRBV4-2 to TRBJ1-2, with 7 positions matching TRBD1. Trimming cost V 2 bases and J 7 bases; bases outside gene matches: 1. In germline, CDR1 is LGHNA, CDR2 YNFKEQ. CDR3 length: 12 amino acids. CDR3 nucleotide sequence: TGTGCCAGCAGCCAAAACAGGGGTGGCTACACCTTC. Translation gives CASSQNRGGYTF.

The chain combines TRBV7-2 with TRBJ2-1, with D perhaps TRBD1 (6 bases). V lost 3 bases, J lost 2 bases, and 14 bases lay in between. Per germline, CDR1 SGHTA and CDR2 FQGNSA. This CDR3 is 16 amino acids long. CDR3 sequence: CASSFYRVTTYNEQFF. The DNA for the CDR3 is TGTGCCAGCAGCTTCTACAGGGTGACCACCTACAATGAGCAGTTCTTC.

This sequence joins TRBV10-3 and TRBJ2-1; TRBD2 agrees at 13 bases. Unmatched junction bases numbered 4, after V lost 0 bases and J lost 8 bases. Per germline, CDR1 ENHRY and CDR2 SYGVKD. The CDR3 covers 16 residues. The CDR3 loop is CAISESGTSGIDEQFF. CDR3 coding DNA: TGTGCCATCAGTGAGTCAGGGACTAGCGGGATCGATGAGCAGTTCTTC.

V gene TRBV5-1 combines with J gene TRBJ2-1, with 12 bases that match TRBD1. The CDR3 totals 15 residues. Per germline, CDR1 SGHRS and CDR2 YFSETQ. Germline trimming cut 2 bases from V and 9 bases from J; bases unmatched to any gene: 6. The CDR3 region is CASSLLPGQGAEQFF. Written as DNA, the CDR3 is TGCGCCAGCAGCTTACTACCGGGACAGGGGGCTGAGCAGTTCTTC.

The chain is built from TRBV7-2 and TRBJ1-3; TRBD1 matches 7 bases. The CDR3 has 15 amino acids. Germline lookup yields CDR1 SGHTA and CDR2 FQGNSA. Unmatched junction bases numbered 4, after V lost 5 bases and J lost 0 bases. CDR3 nucleotides: TGTGCCAGCAGCCTACGGACAGGCTCTGGAAACACCATATATTTT. This translates into CASSLRTGSGNTIYF.

Remarks on this clone: The sample contains more than one DNA sequence encoding this CDR3. This chain joins TRBV3-1 (or the pseudogene TRBV3-2) and TRBJ2-1; D remains ambiguous. Trimming removed 1 base at V and 4 bases at J, with 2 bases between. The CDR3 is 12 residues long. The germline V gene has CDR1 LGHDT and CDR2 YNNKEL (reference sequence). CDR3 sequence reads: CASSQVYNEQFF. The CDR3 DNA follows: TGTGCCAGCAGCCAAGTTTACAATGAGCAGTTCTTC.

The genes are TRBV7-2 and TRBJ1-5; no firm D call. The CDR3 length is 15 residues. V dropped 1 base and J dropped 6 bases, with 13 bases sitting between them. Germline values: CDR1 SGHTA, CDR2 FQGNSA. The CDR3 loop is CASSLDFSSIQPQHF. DNA of the CDR3: TGTGCCAGCAGCTTAGATTTTTCGTCAATTCAGCCCCAGCATTTT.

The chain has TRBV28 and TRBJ1-1, with 9 bases aligning to TRBD1. CDR3 length equals 15 residues. Trimming removed 7 bases from V and 6 bases from J; junction bases left unmatched: 12. Germline CDR1 MDHEN, CDR2 SYDVKM. CDR3 bases: TGTGCCAGCAACCCCGGGACAGGGATTACCGCTGAAGCTTTCTTT. This codes for CASNPGTGITAEAFF.

This clone was found a few times. The chain carries TRBV6-5 and TRBJ1-4; possible D gene TRBD1, 5 bases. Trimming cost V 6 bases and J 5 bases, with 16 bases left between them. In germline, CDR1 is MNHEY, CDR2 SVGAGI. The CDR3 totals 15 residues. The CDR3 DNA reads as TGTGCCAGCAGGCAAGATGGGGCGAAGAATGAAAAACTGTTTTTT. Its protein is CASRQDGAKNEKLFF.

CDR3 residues: CASSQDRGRYQETQYF. The CDR3, as DNA: TGCGCCAGCAGCCAAGATCGGGGCCGGTACCAAGAGACCCAGTACTTC. J is TRBJ2-5 and V is TRBV4-1; D is tentatively TRBD1 or TRBD2 (5 bases each). With 0 bases removed from V and 0 bases from J, the gap between germline ends came to 11 bases. CDR3 length equals 16 residues. Per the germline V gene, CDR1 is MGHRA and CDR2 is YSYEKL.

This chain connects TRBV3-1 (or the pseudogene TRBV3-2) to TRBJ1-1; D is uncertain. The CDR3 consists of 16 residues. Germline lookup yields CDR1 LGHDT and CDR2 YNNKEL (reference sequence). V lost 1 base to trimming and J lost 3 bases, with 15 bases between them. The CDR3 region is CASSQGTGSWDTEAFF. DNA for the CDR3: TGTGCCAGCAGCCAAGGTACGGGGTCATGGGACACTGAAGCTTTCTTT.

The J gene is TRBJ1-1, the V gene TRBV11-2, with D possibly being TRBD1 (5 bases). There are 12 residues in the CDR3. V was clipped by 1 base and J by 6 bases, with 6 bases between them. The germline CDR1 and CDR2 sequences are SGHAT and FQNNGV. The CDR3 region is CASSLGDPEAFF. The CDR3 nucleotides are TGTGCCAGCAGCTTAGGGGACCCTGAAGCTTTCTTT.

The genes are TRBV11-3 and TRBJ2-2; D is perhaps TRBD2 (5 bases). Trimming removed 6 bases at V and 4 bases at J, with 15 bases between. Germline V lookup: CDR1 SGHNT, CDR2 YENEEA. This CDR3 spans 15 amino acids. CDR3 protein: CASRTGDRGTGELFF. The CDR3 bases are TGTGCCAGCAGAACCGGGGATCGGGGCACCGGGGAGCTGTTTTTT.

The chain uses TRBV18 and TRBJ2-3, with D perhaps being TRBD1 or TRBD2 (5 bases each). Trimming took off 7 bases at V and 2 bases at J, with 10 bases between the two ends. The CDR3 extends over 13 amino acids. Per germline, CDR1 KGHSH and CDR2 LQKENI. CDR3 sequence (DNA): TGTGCCAGCTTGTCGGGGCCCACAGATACGCAGTATTTT. Translation: CASLSGPTDTQYF.